This T cell receptor beta chain is from a study of blood T cell repertoires in COVID-19. The overall study: Collection of acute and convalescent COVID-19 samples took place in the United States, Italy and Spain. T cells, B-cell-depleted T cells, or PBMCs provided the cDNA or gDNA that served as material.

Methods used by the authors: The assay estimated nucleated cells by amplifying reference gene primers. The repertoire was sequenced with immunoSEQ multiplex PCR; TCRdb's copy has only in-frame clones and lacks some. The V and J calls and the clone size are those of that table, but D and trimming were determined from the DNA. The table shows about 120,000 clones, with 79% occurring only once. Between the trimmed V and J ends, which lost 0 bases and 7 bases, there was a span of 6 bases. The CDR3 is 13 amino acids. Germline V CDR1 and CDR2: SGHAT, FQNNGV. The chain joins TRBV11-2 to TRBJ2-2; D uncertain. The sequenced material came from peripheral blood. This sequence originates from a woman older than 75 with acute or convalescent COVID-19. The CDR3: CASSLDMSGELFF. DNA for the CDR3: TGTGCCAGCAGCTTAGATATGAGCGGGGAGCTGTTTTTT.